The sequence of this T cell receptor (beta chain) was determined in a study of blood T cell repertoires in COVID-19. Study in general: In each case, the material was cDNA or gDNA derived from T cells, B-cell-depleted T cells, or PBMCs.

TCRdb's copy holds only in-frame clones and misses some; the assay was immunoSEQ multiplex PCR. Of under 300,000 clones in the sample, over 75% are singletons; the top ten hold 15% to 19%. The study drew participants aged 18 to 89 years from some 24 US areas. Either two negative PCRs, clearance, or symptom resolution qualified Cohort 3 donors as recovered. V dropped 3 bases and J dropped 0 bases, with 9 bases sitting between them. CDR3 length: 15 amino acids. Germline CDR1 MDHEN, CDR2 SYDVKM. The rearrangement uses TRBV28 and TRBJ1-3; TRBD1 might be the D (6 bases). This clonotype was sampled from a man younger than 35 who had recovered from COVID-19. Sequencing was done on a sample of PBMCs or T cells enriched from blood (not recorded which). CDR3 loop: CASSLDSNSGNTIYF. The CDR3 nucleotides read TGTGCCAGCAGTTTGGACAGCAACTCTGGAAACACCATATATTTT.